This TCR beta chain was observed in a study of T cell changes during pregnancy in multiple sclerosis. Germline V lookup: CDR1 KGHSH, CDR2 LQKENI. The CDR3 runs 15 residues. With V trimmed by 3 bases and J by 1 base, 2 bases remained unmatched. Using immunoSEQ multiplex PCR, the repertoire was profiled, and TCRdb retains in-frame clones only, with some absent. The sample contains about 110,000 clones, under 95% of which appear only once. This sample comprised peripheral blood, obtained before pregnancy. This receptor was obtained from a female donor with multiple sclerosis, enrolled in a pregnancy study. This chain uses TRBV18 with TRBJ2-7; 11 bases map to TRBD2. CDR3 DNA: TGTGCCAGCTCACCCAGGACTAGCGGGTCCTACGAGCAGTACTTC. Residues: CASSPRTSGSYEQYF.